The 12 T cell receptor beta chains listed next were all sequenced from one sample in a study of blood T cell repertoires in COVID-19. TCRdb's copy holds only in-frame clones and misses some; the assay was immunoSEQ multiplex PCR. The sample has around 70,000 clones, roughly nine tenths seen once. Sample: peripheral blood. The receptor set was obtained from a man aged 50 to 59 with acute or convalescent COVID-19.

Only one count was recorded for this clone. The V gene is TRBV28, the J gene TRBJ1-5; 8 bases are shared with TRBD1. The V segment lost 4 bases and the J segment 4 bases; nucleotides outside the gene matches: 12. Germline V lookup: CDR1 MDHEN, CDR2 SYDVKM. The CDR3 is made up of 17 amino acids. The CDR3 region is CASSSYSQGVRNQPQHF. The CDR3 nucleotides read TGTGCCAGCAGTTCCTATTCACAGGGGGTTCGGAATCAGCCCCAGCATTTT.

The table lists this clone with a count of one. The chain links TRBV27 to TRBJ1-5; D might be TRBD1 (5 bases). The CDR3 totals 13 residues. V was trimmed by 6 bases and J by 7 bases, leaving 13 bases between them. The germline gives CDR1 MNHEY, CDR2 SMNVEV (reference sequence). This CDR3 is CASSPRGGQPQHF. CDR3 sequence (DNA): TGTGCCAGCAGCCCTCGGGGGGGACAGCCCCAGCATTTT.

The rearrangement uses TRBV6-6 and TRBJ2-1; 9 nucleotides match TRBD2. The CDR3 runs to 16 residues. The V segment lost 2 bases and the J segment 3 bases; nucleotides outside the gene matches: 5. The germline V gene encodes CDR1 MNHNY and CDR2 SVGAGI (reference sequence). Written as DNA, the CDR3 is TGTGCCAGCAGTTACACACAAGCGGGGGGCTACAATGAGCAGTTCTTC. It is translated as CASSYTQAGGYNEQFF.

The chain carries TRBV28 and TRBJ2-1; 7 bases map to TRBD2. Germline V gives CDR1 MDHEN, CDR2 SYDVKM. This CDR3 comprises 17 residues. Trimming removed 5 bases from V and 3 bases from J; junction bases left unmatched: 13. CDR3 residues: CASSLLRRLADYNEQFF. The CDR3 bases are TGTGCCAGCAGTCTGTTAAGGAGGCTAGCGGACTACAATGAGCAGTTCTTC.

V usage is TRBV3-1 (or the pseudogene TRBV3-2) and J usage is TRBJ2-1; TRBD2 matches 7 bases. Trimming at V came to 11 bases and at J to 2 bases, leaving 3 bases not matched to a gene. The CDR3 has 12 amino acids. Germline CDR1 is LGHDT and CDR2 is YNNKEL (reference sequence). The CDR3 sequence is CAGLAAYNEQFF. The CDR3 DNA follows: TGTGCCGGTCTAGCGGCCTACAATGAGCAGTTCTTC.

V usage is TRBV11-1 and J usage is TRBJ1-2; maybe TRBD1 (6 bases). The CDR3 extends over 14 amino acids. Germline lookup yields CDR1 SGHAT and CDR2 FQDESV (reference sequence). V lost 4 bases, J lost 4 bases, and 13 bases lay in between. The CDR3 is CASSSGGSGYGYTF. The CDR3 DNA reads TGTGCCAGCAGCTCTGGGGGCTCTGGCTATGGCTACACCTTC.

The genes are TRBV7-8 and TRBJ1-1, with D possibly being TRBD1 (6 bases). CDR1 and CDR2 (germline): SGHVS, FQNEAQ. Trimming took off 3 bases at V and 8 bases at J, with 10 bases between the two ends. CDR3 length equals 12 residues. CDR3 nucleotides: TGTGCCAGCAGCTTCAGGGGCTTGGAAGCTTTCTTT. It codes for CASSFRGLEAFF. The full variable domain, completed using reference TRBV7-8 and TRBJ1-1, is GAGVSQSPRYKVAKRGQDVALRCDPISGHVSLFWYQQALGQGPEFLTYFQNEAQLDKSGLPSDRFFAERPEGSVSTLKIQRTQQEDSAVYLCASSFRGLEAFFGQGTRLTVV.

The chain has TRBV14 and TRBJ1-1; D not resolved. The CDR3 is 17 residues long. Germline V gene sequence: CDR1 SGHDN, CDR2 FVKESK. V lost 4 bases and J 0 bases, leaving 18 bases between the germline ends. The DNA for the CDR3 is TGTGCCAGCAGCCCGGCAGGCGGGAAACGGTTGAACACTGAAGCTTTCTTT. Protein: CASSPAGGKRLNTEAFF.

Written as DNA, the CDR3 is TGTGCCAGCAGGACAGGGGGCCAAATGTCCTACAATGAGCAGTTCTTC. As protein: CASRTGGQMSYNEQFF. The gene calls are TRBV11-2 and TRBJ2-1; 10 nucleotides agree with TRBD1. The germline V gene has CDR1 SGHAT and CDR2 FQNNGV. CDR3 length equals 16 residues. The junction had 6 bases not matched to a gene; V was cut back by 6 bases and J by 1 base.

The V gene is TRBV6-2 or TRBV6-3, the J gene TRBJ2-5, with TRBD2 as a possible D gene (7 bases). The CDR3 contains 16 residues. CDR1 MNHEY and CDR2 SVGEGT come from the germline V gene. Trimming pared 1 base from V and 5 bases from J, leaving 17 bases between. CDR3 nucleotides: TGTGCCAGCAGTTACTTGGTGGGGGGGGGCGAGGAGACCCAGTACTTC. This encodes CASSYLVGGGEETQYF.

The chain recombines TRBV1 with TRBJ1-5; the DNA was not used to check the table's D call, TRBD1. TRBV1 is flagged as a pseudogene. CDR3 length equals 14 residues. CDR3 bases: TGCACCAGCAGCGAAGGGCAGGGTAGTCAGCCCCAGCATTTT. This codes for CTSSEGQGSQPQHF.

The V call is TRBV30, the J call TRBJ2-1, with D unclear. CDR3 length: 11 residues. Per the germline V gene, CDR1 is GTSNPN and CDR2 is SVGIG (reference sequence). With 2 bases removed from V and 12 bases from J, the gap between germline ends came to 11 bases. CDR3 amino acids: CAWSPPAGQFF. The DNA for the CDR3 is TGTGCCTGGAGTCCCCCTGCAGGGCAGTTCTTC. The whole variable domain, filled in from reference TRBV30 and TRBJ2-1, reads SQTIHQWPATLVQPVGSPLSLECTVEGTSNPNLYWYRQAAGRGLQLLFYSVGIGQISSEVPQNLSASRPQDRQFILSSKKLLLSDSGFYLCAWSPPAGQFFGPGTRLTVL.